A selection of T cell receptor beta chains follows, all from one sample in a study of CD8+CD57+ T cells in acquired aplastic anemia. Each CDR3 protein is one row after TCRdb ran MiXCR on the reads. The sample lists 450,000 to 550,000 distinct CDR3 sequences, roughly a third seen once, with 0.82% in the top ten. The sequenced sample consisted of sorted CD4+, CD8+, or CD8+CD57+ T cells (not recorded which) from PBMCs. The receptor set was obtained from a human donor with aplastic anemia. Each CDR3 is given with its conserved first and last residue. The order of the fields is clone size, V gene, D gene, J gene, CDR3 protein, CDR3 DNA. A D gene is named only where the DNA matches it firmly. A row's size may be missing; if present it is once, few, many or a size class.

few	TRBV9	TRBD2	TRBJ2-7	CASSPQPSGPHYEQYF	TGTGCCAGCAGCCCCCAGCCTAGCGGGCCGCACTACGAGCAGTACTTC
many	TRBV2	.	TRBJ1-1	CASSEGAIEAFF	TGTGCCAGCAGTGAAGGGGCCATTGAAGCTTTCTTT
.	TRBV19	.	TRBJ2-2	CASSMVRITGELFF	TGTGCCAGTAGTATGGTCAGAATTACCGGGGAGCTGTTTTTT
many	TRBV20-1	.	TRBJ1-2	CSARGAHLGGYGYTF	TGCAGTGCTAGAGGGGCCCACCTGGGAGGCTATGGCTACACCTTC
few	TRBV4-3	.	TRBJ1-2	CASSQEGDGYGYTF	TGCGCCAGCAGCCAAGAAGGGGACGGCTATGGCTACACCTTC
.	TRBV24-1	TRBD2	TRBJ2-1	CATSDFREGLIGEQFF	TGTGCCACCAGTGATTTTAGGGAGGGCCTTATAGGTGAGCAGTTCTTC
many	TRBV24-1	.	TRBJ2-7	CATSDKRQPYEQYF	TGTGCCACCAGTGACAAAAGACAGCCCTACGAGCAGTACTTC
few	TRBV3-1	.	TRBJ1-2	CASGPGGVGYGYTF	TGTGCCAGCGGCCCTGGGGGCGTCGGCTATGGCTACACCTTC
many	TRBV9	TRBD1	TRBJ1-6	CASSVRDRNNSPLHF	TGTGCCAGCAGCGTCCGGGACAGGAACAATTCACCCCTCCACTTT
.	TRBV9	TRBD1	TRBJ1-1	CASSEDRGAPAFF	TGTGCCAGCAGCGAGGACAGGGGGGCGCCAGCTTTCTTT
.	TRBV6-1	.	TRBJ2-7	CASGALARVNPYEQYF	TGTGCCAGCGGTGCCCTCGCCAGGGTCAATCCGTACGAGCAGTACTTC
.	TRBV7-9	.	TRBJ2-7	CASSIGSYEQYF	TGTGCCAGCAGCATCGGAAGCTACGAGCAGTACTTC
.	TRBV2	TRBD2	TRBJ2-3	CASSGSSGGLHTQYF	TGTGCCAGCAGCGGCTCTAGCGGGGGGCTCCATACGCAGTATTTT
few	TRBV14	.	TRBJ1-6	CASSQSGELSSYNSPLHF	TGTGCCAGCAGCCAATCGGGGGAGTTGAGCTCCTATAATTCACCCCTCCACTTT
.	TRBV19	.	TRBJ2-5	CASSTYTGQETQYF	TGTGCCAGTTCCACCTATACAGGACAAGAGACCCAGTACTTC
.	TRBV5-5	.	TRBJ2-2	CASSLVSGAGTGELFF	TGTGCCAGCAGCTTGGTTTCCGGGGCCGGCACCGGGGAGCTGTTTTTT
.	TRBV3-1	TRBD1	TRBJ1-2	CASSLDRENYGYTF	TGTGCCAGCAGCCTTGACAGGGAGAACTATGGCTACACCTTC
.	TRBV7-2	TRBD2	TRBJ2-2	CASSPLTGGAGELFF	TGTGCCAGCAGCCCTTTGACGGGAGGGGCCGGGGAGCTGTTTTTT
.	TRBV10-2	.	TRBJ1-1	CASSEGGDSTEAFF	TGCGCCAGCAGTGAAGGAGGGGACTCCACTGAAGCTTTCTTT
few	TRBV6-1	.	TRBJ2-7	CASSPEPKTGEQYF	TGTGCCAGCAGTCCGGAGCCCAAAACGGGCGAGCAGTACTTC
many	TRBV20-1	.	TRBJ1-3	CSASFGADGNTIYF	TGCAGTGCTAGTTTTGGGGCGGATGGAAACACCATATATTTT
.	TRBV20-1	TRBD2	TRBJ2-3	CSASITSGGRYF	TGCAGTGCTAGCATAACTAGCGGGGGGAGGTATTTT
many	TRBV2	.	TRBJ2-3	CASSPARLDTQYF	TGTGCCAGCAGTCCAGCCCGTTTAGATACGCAGTATTTT
.	TRBV20-1	.	TRBJ2-1	CSARRALDRPNYNEQFF	TGCAGTGCTAGAAGGGCCCTTGACAGGCCGAACTACAATGAGCAGTTCTTC
few	TRBV10-3	.	TRBJ2-7	CAISAPSYEQYF	TGTGCCATCAGTGCTCCCTCCTACGAGCAGTACTTC
.	TRBV18	TRBD1	TRBJ1-2	CASSPATGATGYTF	TGTGCCAGCTCACCAGCCACAGGGGCAACTGGCTACACCTTC
few	TRBV7-9	.	TRBJ2-3	CASSSPGLIATDTQYF	TGTGCCAGCAGCTCACCGGGACTCATAGCAACAGATACGCAGTATTTT
many	TRBV5-8	.	TRBJ2-3	CASSQGRLSTDTQYF	TGTGCCAGCAGCCAGGGGAGGCTAAGCACAGATACGCAGTATTTT
once	TRBV10-3	TRBD1	TRBJ2-7	CATPGTGLYEQYF	TGTGCCACCCCCGGGACAGGACTCTACGAGCAGTACTTC
many	TRBV6-1	.	TRBJ2-7	CASSEPYEQYF	TGTGCCAGCAGTGAGCCGTACGAGCAGTACTTC
.	TRBV3-1	.	TRBJ2-2	CASSLQSRGELFF	TGTGCCAGCAGCCTGCAGTCGCGAGGGGAGCTGTTTTTT
.	TRBV10-3	.	TRBJ1-5	CASSLNPGPGNQPQHF	TGTGCCAGCAGTTTAAACCCAGGCCCCGGCAATCAGCCCCAGCATTTT
few	TRBV19	.	TRBJ2-3	CASSKRYTDTQYF	TGTGCCAGTAGTAAGCGGTACACAGATACGCAGTATTTT
many	TRBV24-1	.	TRBJ2-1	CATSVAHEQFF	TGTGCCACCAGTGTTGCGCATGAGCAGTTCTTC
.	TRBV25-1	.	TRBJ2-1	CASSELEDYNEQFF	TGTGCCAGCAGTGAATTGGAGGATTACAATGAGCAGTTCTTC
.	TRBV19	.	TRBJ1-3	CASTRTGNSGNTIYF	TGTGCCAGTACTAGGACGGGGAACTCTGGAAACACCATATATTTT
.	TRBV7-6	TRBD2	TRBJ2-3	CASSLGGGGPDTQYF	TGTGCCAGCAGCTTAGGGGGCGGGGGTCCAGATACGCAGTATTTT
.	TRBV7-2	TRBD1	TRBJ1-6	CASSVAGQGNSPLHF	TGTGCCAGCAGCGTAGCGGGACAGGGGAACTCACCCCTCCACTTT
many	TRBV29-1	TRBD1	TRBJ2-7	CSVERDSSYEQYF	TGCAGCGTTGAAAGGGACAGCTCCTACGAGCAGTACTTC
few	TRBV11-2	.	TRBJ1-3	CASSLTSGRTGNTIYF	TGTGCCAGCAGCTTAACTTCGGGTCGGACTGGAAACACCATATATTTT
.	TRBV11-2	TRBD2	TRBJ2-2	CASSLRLAGGYENAGELFF	TGTGCCAGCAGCCTGCGACTAGCGGGGGGATACGAGAATGCCGGGGAGCTGTTTTTT
.	TRBV2	TRBD1	TRBJ2-3	CASSEIGTGAEDTQYF	TGTGCCAGCAGTGAAATCGGGACAGGGGCGGAAGATACGCAGTATTTT
.	TRBV10-2	.	TRBJ1-1	CASAEQVRGTEAFF	TGCGCCAGCGCTGAACAGGTCAGGGGCACTGAAGCTTTCTTT
many	TRBV7-9	.	TRBJ1-1	CASSPGLNTEAFF	TGCGCCAGCAGCCCAGGGTTGAACACTGAAGCTTTCTTT
many	TRBV20-1	TRBD1	TRBJ1-2	CSARGQGYGYTF	TGCAGTGCTAGAGGACAGGGTTATGGCTACACCTTC
many	TRBV7-2	.	TRBJ1-5	CASSYEGDQPQHF	TGTGCCAGCAGTTACGAGGGTGATCAGCCCCAGCATTTT
few	TRBV7-3	TRBD2	TRBJ2-1	CASSLTSGGNEQFF	TGTGCCAGCAGCTTGACTAGCGGGGGAAATGAGCAGTTCTTC
many	TRBV7-2	TRBD1	TRBJ1-1	CASSPLGQGGRAFF	TGTGCCAGCAGCCCACTAGGACAGGGAGGACGAGCTTTCTTT
.	TRBV25-1	.	TRBJ2-5	CASSVPSGGVGIETRYF	TGTGCTAGCAGTGTTCCATCCGGGGGTGTAGGTATAGAGACCCGGTACTTC
.	TRBV29-1	TRBD1	TRBJ2-7	CSVERIRGEQYF	TGCAGCGTTGAACGCATCAGGGGGGAGCAGTACTTC
.	TRBV7-8	.	TRBJ2-5	CASSQGTGSWETQYF	TGTGCCAGCAGCCAAGGGACGGGCTCCTGGGAGACCCAGTACTTC
many	TRBV2	TRBD2	TRBJ2-6	CASEGWLAGAGANVLTF	TGTGCCAGCGAAGGATGGTTAGCGGGAGCCGGGGCCAACGTCCTGACTTTC
few	TRBV6-1	TRBD1	TRBJ1-5	CASSDQGGNQPQHF	TGTGCCAGCAGTGATCAGGGGGGGAATCAGCCCCAGCATTTT